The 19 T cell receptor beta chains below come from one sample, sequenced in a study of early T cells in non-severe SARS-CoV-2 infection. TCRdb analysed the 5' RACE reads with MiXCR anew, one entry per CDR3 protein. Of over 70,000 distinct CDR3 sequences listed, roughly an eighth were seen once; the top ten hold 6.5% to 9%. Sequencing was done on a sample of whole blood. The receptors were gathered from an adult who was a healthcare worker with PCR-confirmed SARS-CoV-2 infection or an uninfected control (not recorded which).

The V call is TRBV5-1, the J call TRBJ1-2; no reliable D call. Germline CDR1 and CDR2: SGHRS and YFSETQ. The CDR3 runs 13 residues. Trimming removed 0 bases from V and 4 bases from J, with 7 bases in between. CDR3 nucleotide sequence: TGCGCCAGCAGCTTGGACGGCTCCTATGGCTACACCTTC. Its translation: CASSLDGSYGYTF.

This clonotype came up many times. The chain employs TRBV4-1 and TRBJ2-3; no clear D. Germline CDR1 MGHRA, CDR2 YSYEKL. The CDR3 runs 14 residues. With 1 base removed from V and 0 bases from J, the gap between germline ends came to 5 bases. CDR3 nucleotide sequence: TGCGCCAGCAGCCAAGTTACTAGCACAGATACGCAGTATTTT. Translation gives CASSQVTSTDTQYF.

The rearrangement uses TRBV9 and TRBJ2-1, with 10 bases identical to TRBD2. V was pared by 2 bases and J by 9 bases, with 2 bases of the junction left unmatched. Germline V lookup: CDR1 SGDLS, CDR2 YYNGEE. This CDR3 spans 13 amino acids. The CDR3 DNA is TGTGCCAGCAGCGTCTCTAGCGGGAGTGAGCAGTTCTTC. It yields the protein CASSVSSGSEQFF.

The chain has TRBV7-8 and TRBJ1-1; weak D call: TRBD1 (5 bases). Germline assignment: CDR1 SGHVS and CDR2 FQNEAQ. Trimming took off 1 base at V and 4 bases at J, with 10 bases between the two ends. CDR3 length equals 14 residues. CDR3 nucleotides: TGTGCCAGCAGCTTAGGAGGGGTGGGCACTGAAGCTTTCTTT. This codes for CASSLGGVGTEAFF.

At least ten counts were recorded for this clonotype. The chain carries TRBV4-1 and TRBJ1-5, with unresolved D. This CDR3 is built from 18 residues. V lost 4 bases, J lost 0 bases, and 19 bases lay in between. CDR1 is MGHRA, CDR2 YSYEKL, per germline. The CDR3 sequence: CASSPLGIGDVSNQPQHF. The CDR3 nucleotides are TGCGCCAGCAGCCCTCTTGGCATCGGTGACGTTAGCAATCAGCCCCAGCATTTT.

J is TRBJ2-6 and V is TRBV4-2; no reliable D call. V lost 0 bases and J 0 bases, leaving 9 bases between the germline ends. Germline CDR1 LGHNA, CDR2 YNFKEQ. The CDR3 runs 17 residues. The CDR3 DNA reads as TGTGCCAGCAGCCAAGATCTAGGGTCCTCTGGGGCCAACGTCCTGACTTTC. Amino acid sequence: CASSQDLGSSGANVLTF.

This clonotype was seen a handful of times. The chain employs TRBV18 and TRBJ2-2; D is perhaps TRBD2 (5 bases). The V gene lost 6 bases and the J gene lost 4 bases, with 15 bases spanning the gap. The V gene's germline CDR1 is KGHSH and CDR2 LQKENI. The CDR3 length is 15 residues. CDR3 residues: CASSSPDAGTGELFF. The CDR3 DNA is TGTGCCAGCTCCTCCCCTGATGCGGGCACCGGGGAGCTGTTTTTT.

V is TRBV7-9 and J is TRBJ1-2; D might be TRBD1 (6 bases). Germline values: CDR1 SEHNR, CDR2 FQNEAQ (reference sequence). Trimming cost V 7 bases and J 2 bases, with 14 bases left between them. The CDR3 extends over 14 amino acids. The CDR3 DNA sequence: TGTGCCAGCACCTCCGTAACAGGGAACTATGGCTACACCTTC. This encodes CASTSVTGNYGYTF. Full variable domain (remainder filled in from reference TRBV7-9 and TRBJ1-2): DTGVSQNPRHKITKRGQNVTFRCDPISEHNRLYWYRQTLGQGPEFLTYFQNEAQLEKSRLLSDRFSAERPKGSFSTLEIQRTEQGDSAMYLCASTSVTGNYGYTFGSGTRLTVV.

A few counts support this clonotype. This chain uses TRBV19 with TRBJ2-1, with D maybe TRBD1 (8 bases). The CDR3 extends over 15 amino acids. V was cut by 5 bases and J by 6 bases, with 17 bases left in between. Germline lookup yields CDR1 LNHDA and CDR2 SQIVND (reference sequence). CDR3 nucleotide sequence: TGTGCCAGTAGTGGACAGGGAGGGCCCTCCAATGAGCAGTTCTTC. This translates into CASSGQGGPSNEQFF.

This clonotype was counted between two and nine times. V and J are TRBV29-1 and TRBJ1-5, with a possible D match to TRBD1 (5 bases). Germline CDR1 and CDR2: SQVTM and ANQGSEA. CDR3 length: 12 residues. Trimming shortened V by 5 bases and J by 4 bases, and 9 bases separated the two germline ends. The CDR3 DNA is TGCAGCGTTAGGGACGGTAATCAGCCCCAGCATTTT. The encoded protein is CSVRDGNQPQHF.

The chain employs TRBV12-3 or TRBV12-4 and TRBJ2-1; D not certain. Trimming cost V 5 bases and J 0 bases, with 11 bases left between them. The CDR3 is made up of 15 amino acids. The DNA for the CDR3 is TGTGCCAGCAGTGCACCGGGTATCTCCTACAATGAGCAGTTCTTC. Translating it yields CASSAPGISYNEQFF.

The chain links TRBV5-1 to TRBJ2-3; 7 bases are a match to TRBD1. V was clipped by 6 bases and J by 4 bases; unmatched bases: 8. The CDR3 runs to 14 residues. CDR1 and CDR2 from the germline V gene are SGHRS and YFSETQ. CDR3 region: CASTPRGGSDTQYF. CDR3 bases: TGCGCCAGCACCCCGCGAGGGGGCTCAGATACGCAGTATTTT. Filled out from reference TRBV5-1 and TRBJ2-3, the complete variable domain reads KAGVTQTPRYLIKTRGQQVTLSCSPISGHRSVSWYQQTPGQGLQFLFEYFSETQRNKGNFPGRFSGRQFSNSRSEMNVSTLELGDSALYLCASTPRGGSDTQYFGPGTRLTVL.

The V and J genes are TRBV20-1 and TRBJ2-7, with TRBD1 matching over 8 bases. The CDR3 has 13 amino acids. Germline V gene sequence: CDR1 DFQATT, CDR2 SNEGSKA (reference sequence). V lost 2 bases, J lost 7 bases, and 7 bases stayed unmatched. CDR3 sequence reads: CSARPQGAVEQYF. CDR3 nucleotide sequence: TGCAGTGCTAGACCCCAGGGGGCTGTTGAGCAGTACTTC.

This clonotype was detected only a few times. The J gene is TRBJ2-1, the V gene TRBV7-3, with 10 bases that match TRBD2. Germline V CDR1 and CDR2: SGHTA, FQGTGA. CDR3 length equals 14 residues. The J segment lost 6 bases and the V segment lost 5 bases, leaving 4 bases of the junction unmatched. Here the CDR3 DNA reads TGTGCCAGCAGCCTCCCTAGCGGGAGCAATGAGCAGTTCTTC. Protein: CASSLPSGSNEQFF. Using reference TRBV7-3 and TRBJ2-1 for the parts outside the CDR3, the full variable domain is GAGVSQTPSNKVTEKGKYVELRCDPISGHTALYWYRQSLGQGPEFLIYFQGTGAADDSGLPNDRFFAVRPEGSVSTLKIQRTERGDSAVYLCASSLPSGSNEQFFGPGTRLTVL.

DNA of the CDR3: TGTGCCAGCTCACCGGATCCGTACACTGAAGCTTTCTTT. Amino acids: CASSPDPYTEAFF. This chain joins TRBV18 and TRBJ1-1; no reliable D call. In germline, CDR1 is KGHSH, CDR2 LQKENI. This CDR3 is 13 amino acids long. The V gene lost 3 bases and the J gene lost 3 bases, with 8 bases spanning the gap.

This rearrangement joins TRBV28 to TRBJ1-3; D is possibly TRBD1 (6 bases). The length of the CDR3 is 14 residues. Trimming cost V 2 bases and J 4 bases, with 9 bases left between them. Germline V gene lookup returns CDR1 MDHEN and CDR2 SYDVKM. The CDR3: CASSLPDRGNTIYF. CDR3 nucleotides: TGTGCCAGCAGTTTACCTGACAGGGGAAACACCATATATTTT.

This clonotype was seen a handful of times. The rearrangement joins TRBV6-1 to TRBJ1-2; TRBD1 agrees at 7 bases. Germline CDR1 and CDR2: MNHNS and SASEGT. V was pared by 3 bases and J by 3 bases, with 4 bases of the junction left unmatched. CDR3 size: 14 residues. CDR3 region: CASSEWQGDYGYTF. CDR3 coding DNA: TGTGCCAGCAGTGAGTGGCAGGGGGACTATGGCTACACCTTC.

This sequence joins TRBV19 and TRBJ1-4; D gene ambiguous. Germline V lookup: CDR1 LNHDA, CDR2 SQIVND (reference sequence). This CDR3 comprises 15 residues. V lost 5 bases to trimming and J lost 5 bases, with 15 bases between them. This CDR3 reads CASSPLRAQNEKLFF. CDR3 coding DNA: TGTGCCAGTAGTCCCCTCCGGGCCCAAAATGAAAAACTGTTTTTT.

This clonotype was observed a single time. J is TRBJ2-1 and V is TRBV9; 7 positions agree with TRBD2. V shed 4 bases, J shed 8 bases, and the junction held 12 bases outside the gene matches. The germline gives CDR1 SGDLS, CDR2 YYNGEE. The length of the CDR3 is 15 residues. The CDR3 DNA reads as TGTGCCAGCAGCCCAGGGTGGCGGGAGTCCGATGAGCAGTTCTTC. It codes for CASSPGWRESDEQFF.